This T cell receptor (beta chain) was recovered during a study of CD4 T cells in relation to SARS-CoV-2 and coronaviruses. CD4+ T cells from unexposed donors were obtained before the COVID-19 pandemic (2011-2018). After 10 to 11 days of culture, CD4+ T cells were isolated. Each well had approximately 2.1 million PBMCs in around 5.3% human AB serum with IL-2. Only in-frame clones appear in the TCRdb table, and some are missing; sequencing was by immunoSEQ multiplex PCR. The repertoire holds 10,000 to 15,000 clones, with over 65% as singletons. This clone was seen a handful of times. Its antigen is not known. The V gene's germline CDR1 is LNHDA and CDR2 SQIVND (reference sequence). V lost 3 bases to trimming and J lost 5 bases, with 16 bases between them. The CDR3 runs to 16 residues.

The sample taken for sequencing was CD4+ T cells from PBMCs, cultured in vitro. The clonotype comes from a human donor in good health. The chain carries TRBV19 and TRBJ2-2; D is perhaps TRBD1 or TRBD2 (7 bases each). The CDR3 sequence is CASSMGGGVGTGELFF. CDR3 nucleotide sequence: TGTGCCAGTAGTATGGGAGGGGGCGTTGGGACCGGGGAGCTGTTTTTT.